This TCR beta chain was sequenced for a study of prognosis after radiotherapy for stage I lung cancer. The V end lost 4 bases, the J end lost 5 bases, and 15 bases lay between the germline ends. CDR3 size: 14 residues. Germline CDR1 SGHRS, CDR2 YFSETQ. Genomic DNA yielded TCR beta CDR3, amplified by two-round multiplex PCR. The first PCR round targeted every TRBV and TRBJ gene with specific primers. TCRdb recomputed calls from the multiplex PCR reads with MiXCR, one row per CDR3 protein. Counted here are some 35,000 distinct CDR3 sequences, about 32% occurring once; the ten biggest clones make up 25% to 30%.

The sequence was obtained from a donor aged 50 or older with non-small cell lung cancer. The chain combines TRBV5-1 with TRBJ1-2; D call uncertain. Source: PBMCs, taken before or after stereotactic body radiation therapy (not recorded which). The CDR3 spells CASSPHDTPYGYTF. CDR3 bases: TGCGCCAGCAGCCCTCATGACACTCCTTATGGCTACACCTTC.